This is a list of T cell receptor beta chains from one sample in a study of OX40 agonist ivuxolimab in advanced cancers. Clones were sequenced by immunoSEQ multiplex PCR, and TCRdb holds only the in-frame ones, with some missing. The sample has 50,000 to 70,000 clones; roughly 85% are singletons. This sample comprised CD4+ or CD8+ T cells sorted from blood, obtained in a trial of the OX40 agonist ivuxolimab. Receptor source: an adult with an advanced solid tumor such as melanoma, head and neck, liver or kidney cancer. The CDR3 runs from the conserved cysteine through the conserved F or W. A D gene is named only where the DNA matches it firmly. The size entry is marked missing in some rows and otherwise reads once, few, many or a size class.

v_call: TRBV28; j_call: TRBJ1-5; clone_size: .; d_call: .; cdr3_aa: CASSLGNQPQHF; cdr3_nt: TGTGCCAGCAGTTTAGGGAATCAGCCCCAGCATTTT
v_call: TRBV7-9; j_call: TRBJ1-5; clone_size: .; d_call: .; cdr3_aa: CASSLGSTSNQPQHF; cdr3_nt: TGTGCCAGCAGCTTAGGTTCCACCAGCAATCAGCCCCAGCATTTT
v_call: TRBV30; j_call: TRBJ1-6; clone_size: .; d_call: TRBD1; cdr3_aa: CAWSVTGTANSPLHF; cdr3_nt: TGTGCCTGGAGTGTAACCGGGACAGCGAATTCACCCCTCCACTTT
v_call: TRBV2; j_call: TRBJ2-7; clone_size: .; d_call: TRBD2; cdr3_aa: CASSEISLRGGTYEQYF; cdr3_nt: TGTGCCAGCAGTGAAATATCGTTGCGGGGGGGGACCTACGAGCAGTACTTC
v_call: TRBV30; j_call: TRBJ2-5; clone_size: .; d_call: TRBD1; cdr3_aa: CAWSNRDRGTQYF; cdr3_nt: TGTGCCTGGAGCAACCGGGACAGGGGGACCCAGTACTTC
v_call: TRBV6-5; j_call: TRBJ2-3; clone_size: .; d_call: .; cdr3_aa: CASRHRESGSDTQYF; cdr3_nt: TGTGCCAGCAGACACAGGGAATCAGGGTCAGATACGCAGTATTTT
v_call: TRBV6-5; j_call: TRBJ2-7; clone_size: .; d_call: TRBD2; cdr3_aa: CASSYSAGTSAMQYF; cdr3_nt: TGTGCCAGCAGTTACTCCGCCGGGACTAGCGCTATGCAGTACTTC
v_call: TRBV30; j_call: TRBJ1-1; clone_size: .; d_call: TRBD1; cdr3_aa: CAWRTGGAGTEAFF; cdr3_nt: TGTGCCTGGCGGACAGGGGGCGCGGGCACTGAAGCTTTCTTT
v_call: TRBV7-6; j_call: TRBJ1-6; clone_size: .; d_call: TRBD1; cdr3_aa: CASSAGSGGNSPLHF; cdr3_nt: TGTGCCAGCAGCGCAGGTTCAGGGGGGAATTCACCCCTCCACTTT
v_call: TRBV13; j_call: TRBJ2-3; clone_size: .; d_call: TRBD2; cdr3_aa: CASSPRAGGPGTDTQYF; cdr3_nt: TGTGCCAGCAGCCCTCGAGCGGGGGGGCCGGGCACAGATACGCAGTATTTT
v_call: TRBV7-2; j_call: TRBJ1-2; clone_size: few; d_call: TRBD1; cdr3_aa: CASSLGYRTGSYGYTF; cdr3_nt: TGTGCCAGCAGCTTAGGGTACAGGACAGGTTCCTATGGCTACACCTTC
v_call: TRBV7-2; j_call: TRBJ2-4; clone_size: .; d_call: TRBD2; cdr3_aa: CASTPPGGNIQYF; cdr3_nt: TGTGCCAGCACCCCCCCGGGGGGAAACATTCAGTACTTC
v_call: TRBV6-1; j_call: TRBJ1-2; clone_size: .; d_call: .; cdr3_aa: CATKSGAHYGYTF; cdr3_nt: TGTGCCACCAAATCCGGGGCCCACTATGGCTACACCTTC
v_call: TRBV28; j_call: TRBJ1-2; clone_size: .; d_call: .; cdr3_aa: CASSLWTSRGYTF; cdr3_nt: TGTGCCAGCAGTTTATGGACCAGTAGGGGCTACACCTTC
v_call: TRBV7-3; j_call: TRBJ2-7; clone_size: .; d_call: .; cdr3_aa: CASSLRESDYEQYF; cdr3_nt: TGTGCCAGCAGCTTAAGGGAGTCGGACTACGAGCAGTACTTC
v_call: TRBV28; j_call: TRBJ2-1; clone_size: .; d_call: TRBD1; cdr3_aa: CASTSSTRDRVNEQFF; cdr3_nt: TGTGCCAGCACTTCTTCCACCCGGGACAGGGTGAATGAGCAGTTCTTC
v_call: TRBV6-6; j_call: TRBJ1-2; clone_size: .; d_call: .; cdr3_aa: CASSPRSQQDGYTF; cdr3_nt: TGTGCCAGCAGTCCCCGAAGCCAGCAGGATGGCTACACCTTC
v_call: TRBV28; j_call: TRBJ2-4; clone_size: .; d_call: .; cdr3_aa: CASSPLKGGAKNIQYF; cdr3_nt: TGTGCCAGCAGTCCCTTGAAGGGGGGCGCCAAAAACATTCAGTACTTC
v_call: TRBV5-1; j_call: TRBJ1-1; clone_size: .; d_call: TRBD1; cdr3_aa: CASSPDRVHTEAFF; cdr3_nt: TGCGCCAGCAGCCCCGACAGGGTGCACACTGAAGCTTTCTTT
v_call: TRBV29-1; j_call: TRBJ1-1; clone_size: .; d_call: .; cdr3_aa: CSVGGNSEMGAFF; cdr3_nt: TGCAGCGTTGGGGGGAACAGCGAAATGGGTGCTTTCTTT
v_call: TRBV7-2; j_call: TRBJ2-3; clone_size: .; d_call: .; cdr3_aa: CASSFAESTDTQYF; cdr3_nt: TGTGCCAGCAGCTTCGCGGAGAGCACAGATACGCAGTATTTT
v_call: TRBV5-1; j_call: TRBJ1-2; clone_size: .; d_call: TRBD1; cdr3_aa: CASSYGQGATVPSGYTF; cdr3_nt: TGCGCCAGCAGCTATGGACAGGGGGCCACGGTGCCCTCTGGCTACACCTTC
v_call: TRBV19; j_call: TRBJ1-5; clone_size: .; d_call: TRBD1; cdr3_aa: CASSIIVGGREPQHF; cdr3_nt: TGTGCCAGTAGTATTATAGTAGGGGGCAGGGAGCCCCAGCATTTT
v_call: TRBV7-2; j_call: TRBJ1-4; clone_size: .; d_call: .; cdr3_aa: CASSSRGGEKLFF; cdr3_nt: TGTGCCAGCAGCTCCAGGGGAGGAGAAAAACTGTTTTTT
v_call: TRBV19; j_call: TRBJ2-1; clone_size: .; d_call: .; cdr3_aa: CASSIATGGEQFF; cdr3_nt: TGTGCCAGTAGTATAGCCACCGGGGGTGAGCAGTTCTTC
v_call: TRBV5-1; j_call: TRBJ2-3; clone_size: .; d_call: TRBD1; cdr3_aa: CASSSGQGGSTDTQYF; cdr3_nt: TGCGCCAGCAGCTCAGGACAGGGTGGGAGTACAGATACGCAGTATTTT
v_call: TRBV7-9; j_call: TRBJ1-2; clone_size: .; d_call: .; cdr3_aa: CASSPNPTGANGYTF; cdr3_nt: TGTGCCAGCAGCCCAAACCCGACAGGCGCTAATGGCTACACCTTC